This T cell receptor (beta chain) was retrieved from a study of tumor-infiltrating lymphocytes in primary liver carcinoma. Trimming took 0 bases from V and 5 from J; bases not matched to a gene: 7. Germline assignment: CDR1 LGHNA and CDR2 YNFKEQ. The CDR3 has 16 amino acids. Constant-region priming of 500 ng total RNA yielded TCR beta cDNA. The TCR beta library was amplified through three nested multiplex PCR rounds in a modified ARM-PCR procedure. The opening two PCR rounds, around 9 cycles each, paired TRBV1-TRBV30 forward primers with a C-beta reverse primer. TCRdb re-called the multiplex PCR reads through MiXCR, storing one row per CDR3 protein. The data hold under 150,000 distinct CDR3 sequences, with 65% to 75% observed a single time. This clonotype was seen many times. Scientists recovered RNA and DNA together from approximately 20-30 mg of unsorted bulk tissue.

This receptor was identified in an older woman with primary liver carcinoma and hepatitis B virus infection. The material sequenced was tumor-adjacent normal liver tissue. The chain has TRBV4-2 and TRBJ2-3, with 8 bases fitting TRBD1. The CDR3 DNA is TGTGCCAGCAGCCAAGATCTTCAGGGGGCGAGAGATACGCAGTATTTT. Encoded protein: CASSQDLQGARDTQYF.